This TCR beta chain was captured in a study of blood T cell repertoires in COVID-19. Study as a whole: The United States, Italy and Spain supplied acute and convalescent COVID-19 samples. PBMCs, B-cell-depleted T cells, or T cells provided the cDNA or gDNA that made up the material.

Per the study methods: Estimation of nucleated cell counts relied on the amplification of reference gene primers. Libraries were prepared by immunoSEQ multiplex PCR; TCRdb keeps only in-frame clonotypes and omits some of them. From that table come the V and J calls and clone size; the DNA was used to work out D and trimming. This sample has under 45,000 clones; 87% occur once, and the top ten carry 3.5% to 4.5%. The table lists this clone with a count of one. CDR3 length equals 14 residues. Germline values: CDR1 SGHRS, CDR2 YFSETQ. V trimming: 4 bases; J trimming: 9 bases; junction bases outside the gene matches: 11.

The sequence derives from a man aged 60-69 years with acute or convalescent COVID-19. Source material: peripheral blood. The chain combines TRBV5-1 with TRBJ2-7; 9 bases line up with TRBD1. The CDR3 bases are TGCGCCAGCAGCGGAGGACAGGGGAGTGAAGTGCAGTACTTC. It specifies CASSGGQGSEVQYF.